Following are 30 T cell receptor beta chains from one sample sequenced in a study of cytomegalovirus exposure and HLA in healthy donors. PCR employed 60 Vbeta and 13 Jbeta primers. TCRdb's copy holds only in-frame clones and misses some; the assay was immunoSEQ multiplex PCR. Of under 200,000 clones detected, roughly 85% appear once; the ten largest clones hold about 1.5%. The material sequenced was PBMCs. The receptors originated from a male donor in good health and CMV-seronegative.

The chain couples TRBV6-1 to TRBJ2-5; D possibly corresponds to TRBD2 (5 bases). V lost 11 bases and J 4 bases, leaving 17 bases between the germline ends. Germline CDR1 MNHNS, CDR2 SASEGT. CDR3 length equals 13 residues. The CDR3 loop reads CASSRSRGETQYF. CDR3 DNA sequence: TGTGCCTCTAGCCGGAGCCGAGGAGAGACCCAGTACTTC.

Note on this clone: An end of the junction differs from the germline gene, which may be a read error. This chain joins TRBV7-9 and TRBJ1-3; TRBD1 is a possible D gene (6 bases). CDR3 length: 18 amino acids. The germline V gene has CDR1 SEHNR and CDR2 FQNEAQ (reference sequence). The chain's CDR3 is CSSSLSPQGALSGNTIYF. CDR3 bases: TGTTCCAGCAGCTTATCCCCACAGGGAGCGCTCTCTGGAAACACCATATATTTT.

J is TRBJ2-7 and V is TRBV7-9; D might be TRBD1 (6 bases). Trimming stripped 1 base from V and 5 bases from J, with 12 bases between. Per the germline V gene, CDR1 is SEHNR and CDR2 is FQNEAQ (reference sequence). This CDR3 spans 14 amino acids. CDR3 in amino acids: CASSLGQGNDEQYF. The CDR3 DNA is TGTGCCAGCAGCTTAGGGCAGGGGAACGACGAGCAGTACTTC.

With respect to this clone: The conserved phenylalanine or tryptophan is not found at the CDR3 terminus, so this likely reflects a read error. It is unclear where the CDR3 begins or ends on the DNA, so no DNA is shown, and the CDR3 is as TCRdb lists it. The chain links TRBV25-1 to TRBJ2-4; the D segment call TRBD2 is taken from the table without a DNA check. The CDR3 has 14 residues if both end residues are counted. The germline V gene encodes CDR1 MGHDK and CDR2 SYGVNS. The CDR3 sequence is CASSEKASGAPQSN.

This rearrangement joins TRBV5-5 to TRBJ2-5; the match to TRBD2 covers 12 bases. After removal of 1 base from V and 4 bases from J, the junction contained 5 bases not matched to a gene. Germline CDR1 reads SGHKS; CDR2 reads YYEKEE (reference sequence). The CDR3 totals 16 residues. CDR3: CASSLSASGRGETQYF. The CDR3 DNA reads as TGTGCCAGCAGCTTGTCCGCTAGCGGGAGGGGAGAGACCCAGTACTTC. Full variable domain (outside the CDR3, taken from reference TRBV5-5 and TRBJ2-5): DAGVTQSPTHLIKTRGQQVTLRCSPISGHKSVSWYQQVLGQGPQFIFQYYEKEERGRGNFPDRFSARQFPNYSSELNVNALLLGDSALYLCASSLSASGRGETQYFGPGTRLLVL.

The J gene is TRBJ1-1, the V gene TRBV30, with 7 bases that match TRBD1. V lost 5 bases, J lost 10 bases, and 10 bases stayed unmatched. Germline V gene sequence: CDR1 GTSNPN, CDR2 SVGIG (reference sequence). The CDR3 extends over 12 amino acids. CDR3 nucleotide sequence: TGTGCCTGGGCTAGACAGGGACACGGAGCTTTCTTT. Its protein is CAWARQGHGAFF.

The chain joins TRBV7-2 to TRBJ2-2; no definite D call. The V gene lost 4 bases and the J gene lost 6 bases, with 6 bases spanning the gap. The CDR3 totals 12 residues. Germline CDR1 is SGHTA and CDR2 is FQGNSA. CDR3 sequence (DNA): TGTGCCAGCAGCTATCCTCCCGGGGAGCTGTTTTTT. This codes for CASSYPPGELFF.

This clone appeared a few times. This rearrangement joins TRBV2 to TRBJ2-1, with 15 bases fitting TRBD2. Losses at the gene ends were 6 bases for V and 0 bases for J; bases not matched to a gene: 12. This CDR3 spans 20 amino acids. CDR1 is SNHLY, CDR2 FYNNEI, per germline. DNA of the CDR3: TGTGCCAGCAGCGAACTAGGACTAGCGGGAGGGTGGAGCTCCTACAATGAGCAGTTCTTC. Protein sequence: CASSELGLAGGWSSYNEQFF.

The rearrangement joins TRBV9 to TRBJ2-5; 10 bases line up with TRBD1. The CDR3 contains 17 residues. Germline assignment: CDR1 SGDLS and CDR2 YYNGEE. The V and J ends lost 0 bases and 1 base, in that order; junction bases with no gene match: 6. The CDR3: CASSVGGTGVTQETQYF. The CDR3 region has the DNA TGTGCCAGCAGCGTAGGCGGGACAGGGGTCACCCAAGAGACCCAGTACTTC.

The CDR3 sequence: CASSVEGGGALNEKLFF. In DNA, the CDR3 is TGTGCCAGCAGCGTTGAGGGCGGGGGAGCATTGAATGAAAAACTGTTTTTT. The chain has TRBV9 and TRBJ1-4; tentative D call: TRBD1 (5 bases). Germline V CDR1 and CDR2: SGDLS, YYNGEE. This CDR3 is 17 amino acids long. V lost 2 bases to trimming and J lost 5 bases, with 19 bases between them.

The chain carries TRBV5-4 and TRBJ2-5; possible D gene TRBD2, 6 bases. TRBJ2-7 matches the DNA end more closely, so the J call is doubtful. Germline CDR1 is SGHNT and CDR2 is YYREEE (reference sequence). The CDR3 consists of 15 residues. The CDR3 nucleotides are TGTGCCAGCAGCCGGGGATGGGGGGATTCCTACGAGCAGTACTTC. It specifies CASSRGWGDSYEQYF.

The chain combines TRBV9 with TRBJ2-5, with a weak D call TRBD2 (5 bases). The germline V gene has CDR1 SGDLS and CDR2 YYNGEE. Trimming removed 3 bases from V and 5 bases from J, with 17 bases in between. The CDR3 runs 15 residues. CDR3 in amino acids: CASSGAGLGRETQYF. CDR3 coding DNA: TGTGCCAGCAGCGGGGCGGGCCTTGGCAGGGAGACCCAGTACTTC.

The chain uses TRBV7-2 and TRBJ1-2; 9 bases line up with TRBD1. This CDR3 is 16 amino acids long. The trim removed 5 bases at V and 3 bases at J, leaving 10 bases unmatched. The germline CDR1 and CDR2 sequences are SGHTA and FQGNSA. The CDR3 sequence: CASSEARHRGHYGYTF. The CDR3 coding sequence is TGTGCCAGCAGCGAAGCACGACACAGGGGGCACTATGGCTACACCTTC.

The rearrangement links TRBV5-1 to TRBJ1-1; 9 nucleotides agree with TRBD1. CDR3 length equals 14 residues. Germline CDR1 and CDR2: SGHRS and YFSETQ. The V gene end was trimmed by 9 bases and the J gene end by 3 bases; junction bases not matched to a gene: 9. Written as DNA, the CDR3 is TGCGCCACCACCGGGACAGGGAGGGACACTGAAGCTTTCTTT. Amino acid sequence: CATTGTGRDTEAFF. The full variable domain, its missing parts supplied by reference TRBV5-1 and TRBJ1-1, is KAGVTQTPRYLIKTRGQQVTLSCSPISGHRSVSWYQQTPGQGLQFLFEYFSETQRNKGNFPGRFSGRQFSNSRSEMNVSTLELGDSALYLCATTGTGRDTEAFFGQGTRLTVV.

The rearrangement joins TRBV9 to TRBJ1-2; TRBD1 matches 7 bases. Germline V gene lookup returns CDR1 SGDLS and CDR2 YYNGEE. V was pared by 4 bases and J by 7 bases, with 13 bases of the junction left unmatched. CDR3 length: 15 residues. The CDR3 DNA is TGTGCCAGCAGCTCAGGGGGACTTTCCGTAGGTGGCTACACCTTC. It codes for CASSSGGLSVGGYTF.

This clone was detected a few times. The chain couples TRBV18 to TRBJ2-5; the match to TRBD1 covers 8 bases. The CDR3 consists of 15 residues. Losses at the gene ends were 8 bases for V and 5 bases for J; bases not matched to a gene: 13. Germline CDR1 reads KGHSH; CDR2 reads LQKENI. CDR3 sequence (DNA): TGTGCCAGCCGGGCGGGACAGGCCACCAGGGAGACCCAGTACTTC. This codes for CASRAGQATRETQYF.

The chain recombines TRBV7-8 with TRBJ2-7, with D possibly being TRBD1 (6 bases). The V gene lost 5 bases and the J gene lost 3 bases, with 8 bases spanning the gap. The CDR3 has 12 amino acids. CDR1 is SGHVS and CDR2 is FQNEAQ in the germline V gene. The CDR3 region has the DNA TGTGCCAGCAGCGTGACAGGCTACGAGCAGTACTTC. Amino acid sequence: CASSVTGYEQYF.

The chain has TRBV5-4 and TRBJ2-7; TRBD2 matches at 9 bases. The ends lost 4 bases at V and 3 bases at J; junction bases unmatched: 8. Germline CDR1 SGHNT, CDR2 YYREEE (reference sequence). This CDR3 has 15 amino acids. The CDR3 sequence is CASSDPLAGFYEQYF. DNA for the CDR3: TGTGCCAGCAGCGACCCTCTAGCGGGATTCTACGAGCAGTACTTC. The variable domain in full, completed from reference TRBV5-4 and TRBJ2-7, reads ETGVTQSPTHLIKTRGQQVTLRCSSQSGHNTVSWYQQALGQGPQFIFQYYREEENGRGNFPPRFSGLQFPNYSSELNVNALELDDSALYLCASSDPLAGFYEQYFGPGTRLTVT.

The V and J genes are TRBV5-1 and TRBJ1-6; TRBD1 aligns across 7 bases. Germline assignment: CDR1 SGHRS and CDR2 YFSETQ. CDR3 length: 16 amino acids. V was pared by 1 base and J by 4 bases, with 5 bases of the junction left unmatched. DNA for the CDR3: TGCGCCAGCAGCTTGATGGCAGGGGGGTATAATTCACCCCTCCACTTT. It specifies CASSLMAGGYNSPLHF.

The rearrangement links TRBV6-5 to TRBJ2-7; perhaps TRBD1 as D (6 bases). Germline lookup yields CDR1 MNHEY and CDR2 SVGAGI. This CDR3 region has 12 residues. Trimming cost V 10 bases and J 5 bases, with 15 bases left between them. CDR3 sequence: CATKGSGDEQYF. For the CDR3, the DNA is TGTGCCACCAAAGGGTCAGGGGACGAGCAGTACTTC.

The chain joins TRBV28 to TRBJ1-1, with 8 positions matching TRBD1. The ends lost 7 bases at V and 11 bases at J; junction bases unmatched: 15. The CDR3 has 14 amino acids. CDR1 is MDHEN, CDR2 SYDVKM, per germline. The CDR3 coding sequence is TGTGCCAGCAAACCCGGACAGGGAACTTCGGGGGCTTTCTTT. Its translation: CASKPGQGTSGAFF.

The table lists this clone with a few counts. The chain is built from TRBV28 and TRBJ2-1, with 7 positions matching TRBD2. This CDR3 is built from 15 residues. Germline V gene sequence: CDR1 MDHEN, CDR2 SYDVKM. V gave up 4 bases and J gave up 7 bases; unmatched junction bases: 10. CDR3 DNA sequence: TGTGCCAGCAGTTCCCCCCCGGGACTAAGTAATGAGCAGTTCTTC. Encoded protein: CASSSPPGLSNEQFF. Full variable domain (rest looked up from reference TRBV28 and TRBJ2-1): DVKVTQSSRYLVKRTGEKVFLECVQDMDHENMFWYRQDPGLGLRLIYFSYDVKMKEKGDIPEGYSVSREKKERFSLILESASTNQTSMYLCASSSPPGLSNEQFFGPGTRLTVL.

The genes are TRBV27 and TRBJ2-7, with 10 bases that match TRBD2. The junction had 10 bases not matched to a gene; V was cut back by 2 bases and J by 9 bases. Germline V gene data show CDR1 as MNHEY and CDR2 as SMNVEV (reference sequence). This CDR3 has 15 amino acids. The CDR3 spells CASSLRVAGGCGQYF. The DNA for the CDR3 is TGTGCCAGCAGTTTACGGGTAGCGGGAGGTTGTGGGCAGTACTTC.

This clone has just one count. The rearrangement joins TRBV5-1 to TRBJ2-7; the D gene is possibly TRBD2 (5 bases). The CDR3 length is 14 residues. V dropped 3 bases and J dropped 6 bases, with 16 bases sitting between them. Looked up from germline, CDR1 is SGHRS and CDR2 is YFSETQ. The CDR3 protein is CASSSGILAGEQYF. DNA of the CDR3: TGCGCCAGCAGCTCCGGGATCCTTGCGGGCGAGCAGTACTTC.

This chain connects TRBV7-3 to TRBJ2-1; no clear D. The length of the CDR3 is 15 residues. V lost 3 bases and J 7 bases, leaving 16 bases between the germline ends. Germline assignment: CDR1 SGHTA and CDR2 FQGTGA. In DNA form, the CDR3 reads TGTGCCAGCAGCTTTTCTACCCATTTTACTAATGAGCAGTTCTTC. Residues: CASSFSTHFTNEQFF.

This rearrangement joins TRBV16 to TRBJ2-2, with a tentative D call TRBD1 (5 bases). This CDR3 is built from 15 residues. Germline V CDR1 and CDR2: KGHSY, FQNENV. V was clipped by 2 bases and J by 5 bases, with 12 bases between them. CDR3 amino acids: CASSQGTAGTGELFF. CDR3 DNA sequence: TGTGCCAGCAGCCAAGGTACCGCAGGGACCGGGGAGCTGTTTTTT.

The count of this clone is one. V usage is TRBV6-5 and J usage is TRBJ2-2, with 8 bases fitting TRBD1. CDR1 MNHEY and CDR2 SVGAGI come from the germline V gene. The CDR3 is made up of 14 amino acids. V trimming: 6 bases; J trimming: 5 bases; junction bases outside the gene matches: 5. The CDR3 bases are TGTGCCAGCAGAAGACAGGGGTCTACCGGGGAGCTGTTTTTT. Translating gives CASRRQGSTGELFF.

This chain links TRBV7-2 with TRBJ1-2, with 7 bases aligning to TRBD1. Trimming cost V 2 bases and J 2 bases; bases outside gene matches: 5. The CDR3 totals 15 residues. The germline V gene has CDR1 SGHTA and CDR2 FQGNSA. As DNA, the CDR3 is TGTGCCAGCAGCTTATTGACACAGGGGAACTATGGCTACACCTTC. Amino acids: CASSLLTQGNYGYTF.

As regards this clone: Other DNA sequences from this sample encode an identical CDR3 as well. The V and J genes are TRBV4-1 and TRBJ2-1, with D possibly matching TRBD2 (5 bases). The CDR3 totals 15 residues. The ends were cut back, 3 bases at V and 3 bases at J, with 12 bases in the middle. The V gene's germline CDR1 is MGHRA and CDR2 YSYEKL. The CDR3 coding sequence is TGCGCCAGCAGCCAGCTGACGGGGATCTACAATGAGCAGTTCTTC. Protein sequence: CASSQLTGIYNEQFF.

V gene TRBV4-3 combines with J gene TRBJ2-7; the match to TRBD1 covers 8 bases. This CDR3 spans 16 amino acids. Losses at the gene ends were 0 bases for V and 1 base for J; bases not matched to a gene: 5. Per the germline V gene, CDR1 is LGHNA and CDR2 is YSLEER. CDR3 bases: TGCGCCAGCAGCCAAGAAAGAGGGACAGGATCCTACGAGCAGTACTTC. This codes for CASSQERGTGSYEQYF.